These T cell receptor beta chains were read from a single sample in a study of cytotoxic CD8 clonotypes in ibrutinib-treated CLL. Data came from immunoSEQ multiplex PCR; TCRdb stores just in-frame clones and leaves some out. Of around 300,000 clones listed, roughly 80% are singletons. This specimen consisted of PBMCs, obtained before ibrutinib treatment. These receptors came from a human donor with chronic lymphocytic leukemia. Both conserved end residues are trimmed from each CDR3. Some rows have no size entry. The others give once, few or many, or a class for an expanded clone.

size: .
J: TRBJ2-7
V: TRBV10-3
CDR3: AISATKTMNEQY

size: few
J: TRBJ2-2
V: TRBV9
CDR3: ASSLSGRGTGELF

size: .
J: TRBJ2-1
V: TRBV30
CDR3: AWSESWLAGVYNEQF

size: .
J: TRBJ2-7
V: TRBV18
CDR3: ASSPPSGTGSYEQY

size: .
J: TRBJ2-1
V: TRBV4-1
CDR3: ASSQRTSGSNNNEQF

size: .
J: TRBJ1-2
V: TRBV6-5
CDR3: ASSYHSGVYYGYT

size: few
J: TRBJ2-7
V: TRBV27
CDR3: ASSVGLVPYEQY

size: .
J: TRBJ1-5
V: TRBV5-1
CDR3: ASSLGTGTLDQPQH

size: .
J: TRBJ2-7
V: TRBV4-1
CDR3: ASSQDGQGVYEQY

size: .
J: TRBJ2-1
V: TRBV15
CDR3: ATSRDLGAGEREQF

size: once
J: TRBJ2-3
V: TRBV2
CDR3: ASSQGEGRGTDTQY

size: .
J: TRBJ1-5
V: TRBV5-8
CDR3: ASSFNQPQH

size: .
J: TRBJ2-3
V: TRBV27
CDR3: ASSLSGGVDLSTDTQY

size: .
J: TRBJ1-2
V: TRBV7-3
CDR3: ASSSRTSGYT

size: .
J: TRBJ2-5
V: TRBV10-1
CDR3: ASRRQGASRRETQY

size: few
J: TRBJ2-7
V: TRBV7-6
CDR3: ASSFRREEQY

size: .
J: TRBJ2-5
V: TRBV15
CDR3: ATSTSGTWRQETQY

size: .
J: .
V: TRBV5-1
CDR3: ASSWTGGLSSYEQY

size: .
J: TRBJ2-2
V: TRBV14
CDR3: ASSQDKGWDTGELF

size: few
J: TRBJ2-1
V: TRBV19
CDR3: ASSTGQTNEQF

size: .
J: TRBJ2-1
V: TRBV6-1
CDR3: ASSEGYGHEQF

size: .
J: TRBJ1-4
V: TRBV2
CDR3: ASSPGQGAYEKLF

size: once
J: TRBJ2-2
V: TRBV7-2
CDR3: ASPGQNTGELF

size: .
J: TRBJ2-1
V: TRBV9
CDR3: ASSLLWGTEQF

size: .
J: TRBJ2-7
V: TRBV18
CDR3: ASSPRLAGAYEQY

size: few
J: TRBJ2-2
V: TRBV11-2
CDR3: ASSLSERAGELF

size: .
J: TRBJ2-7
V: TRBV10-3
CDR3: AISESTRGYEQY

size: .
J: TRBJ2-7
V: TRBV7-8
CDR3: ASSFLRDPSGRAYEQY

size: .
J: TRBJ2-1
V: TRBV2
CDR3: ASSDRGRAYNEQF

size: .
J: TRBJ2-7
V: TRBV4-3
CDR3: ASSQEIFYEQY

size: .
J: TRBJ2-7
V: TRBV11-1
CDR3: ASSPDLGTTSYEQY

size: .
J: TRBJ2-1
V: TRBV29-1
CDR3: SAEIPSSYNEQF

size: .
J: TRBJ2-1
V: TRBV7-2
CDR3: ASSHGQGQAYNEQF

size: .
J: TRBJ1-2
V: TRBV7-9
CDR3: ASSLTGDGYT

size: once
J: TRBJ2-1
V: TRBV4-3
CDR3: ASSQDIREGYNEQF

size: .
J: TRBJ1-4
V: TRBV18
CDR3: ASSPRDSSTNEKLF

size: .
J: TRBJ2-2
V: TRBV4-1
CDR3: ASSQGVSGSSGELF